This T cell receptor beta chain was found in a study of T cells in Graves' hyperthyroidism and ophthalmopathy. Study summary: Peripheral blood was secured at the point of initial diagnosis, before any treatment.

Used for diagnoses were clinical symptoms, serum thyroxine and TRAb, thyroid ultrasound and orbital computed tomography. Of note for this clonotype: Its antigen is currently unknown.

It was RNA transcripts that yielded the amplified TCR beta CDR3 regions. First-round RT-PCR of the TCR CDR3 relied on the HTBI primer set. In TCRdb, the multiplex PCR reads were re-called with MiXCR into one record per CDR3 protein. Of 250,000 to 400,000 distinct CDR3 sequences listed, roughly an eighth were seen once; the top ten hold roughly 35%. Findings and limits, study-wide: Ophthalmopathy was identified by the model a median roughly 6.5 months ahead of onset.

The clonotype was recovered from a woman aged 40-49 years with Graves' ophthalmopathy. The sample consisted of blood.

Here the CDR3 DNA reads TGCAGTGCCAGGACAAGCAACTATGGCTACACCTTC. Residues: CSARTSNYGYTF. The gene calls are TRBV20-1 and TRBJ1-2; a possible D gene is TRBD1 (5 bases). V lost 6 bases, J lost 2 bases, and 10 bases lay in between. Germline loops: CDR1 DFQATT, CDR2 SNEGSKA (reference sequence). The CDR3 sequence is 12 residues long.